This T cell receptor beta chain came from a study of metastatic and nonmetastatic thyroid tumors. TCRdb reanalyzed the PCR reads with MiXCR. This sample has more than 25,000 clones; under 14% occur once, and the top ten carry more than 15%. This clone was recorded at least ten times. CDR1 DFQATT and CDR2 SNEGSKA come from the germline V gene (reference sequence). Trimming removed 5 bases at V and 4 bases at J, with 14 bases between. This CDR3 is built from 13 residues. Prior to thyroid surgery, none of the patients had received any treatment. Sequencing was done on a sample of blood. This chain connects TRBV20-1 to TRBJ2-5; D call uncertain. The receptor comes from a female donor with papillary thyroid cancer or a benign thyroid nodule (not recorded which). Some clones in this sample may be carry-over from other donors' samples. CDR3 DNA sequence: TGCAGTGCTGAAGGACCGGTGGGAGAGACCCAGTACTTC. It translates to CSAEGPVGETQYF.